Presented here are 31 T cell receptor beta chains from one specimen sequenced in a study of T cells in Graves' hyperthyroidism and ophthalmopathy. TCR beta CDR3 regions were amplified from RNA. HTBI primers drove first-round RT-PCR of the TCR CDR3. From the multiplex PCR reads, TCRdb called clonotypes with MiXCR, one entry per CDR3 protein. The sample records about 740,000 distinct CDR3 sequences, 12% to 15% being singletons. The sequencing input was blood. The receptors come from a woman aged 18-29 years with Graves' hyperthyroidism.

This clonotype was counted at least ten times. The V and J genes are TRBV6-6 and TRBJ2-5; TRBD2 is a possible D gene (6 bases). Germline CDR1 and CDR2: MNHNY and SVGAGI (reference sequence). V lost 3 bases and J 9 bases, leaving 20 bases between the germline ends. CDR3 length equals 15 residues. The CDR3 coding sequence is TGTGCCAGCAGTTATCAAGCTAGCGTCTATTTTTCCCAGTACTTC. It is translated as CASSYQASVYFSQYF.

This clonotype occurred many times. This chain connects TRBV2 to TRBJ1-5; D is uncertain. Trimming pared 4 bases from V and 9 bases from J, leaving 13 bases between. Germline V gene sequence: CDR1 SNHLY, CDR2 FYNNEI. The CDR3 has 13 amino acids. The CDR3 is CASSVAVVRPQHF. CDR3 coding DNA: TGTGCCAGCAGTGTAGCGGTGGTTAGGCCCCAGCATTTT.

This clonotype was counted ten times or more. This chain connects TRBV12-3 or TRBV12-4 to TRBJ2-3, with 9 bases fitting TRBD2. The CDR3 covers 17 residues. With 3 bases clipped from V and 6 bases from J, the junction kept 13 bases outside the gene matches. CDR3 in amino acids: CASSLYAGGPRGDTQYF. The DNA for the CDR3 is TGTGCCAGCAGTTTGTATGCGGGAGGGCCGAGAGGGGATACGCAGTATTTT.

The table lists this clonotype with many counts. This chain links TRBV6-1 with TRBJ2-7, with D tentatively TRBD1 (6 bases). V gave up 6 bases and J gave up 2 bases, with 11 bases separating them. Germline lookup yields CDR1 MNHNS and CDR2 SASEGT. The CDR3 runs 13 residues. In nucleotides, the CDR3 is TGTGCCAGCAGGGACAGCGAGACCTACGAGCAGTACTTC. Translating it yields CASRDSETYEQYF.

This clonotype was detected many times. V and J are TRBV28 and TRBJ2-5; D may correspond to TRBD1 or TRBD2 (5 bases each). V was trimmed by 6 bases and J by 3 bases, leaving 14 bases between them. CDR3 length equals 14 residues. From germline, CDR1 is MDHEN and CDR2 SYDVKM. The CDR3 here is CASRDPGRKETQYF. The CDR3 nucleotides read TGTGCCAGCAGAGATCCGGGACGGAAAGAGACCCAGTACTTC. Complete variable domain (other parts from reference TRBV28 and TRBJ2-5): DVKVTQSSRYLVKRTGEKVFLECVQDMDHENMFWYRQDPGLGLRLIYFSYDVKMKEKGDIPEGYSVSREKKERFSLILESASTNQTSMYLCASRDPGRKETQYFGPGTRLLVL.

This clonotype was seen many times. The chain carries TRBV7-2 and TRBJ1-1; D is possibly TRBD1 (5 bases). V was cut by 1 base and J by 0 bases, with 12 bases left in between. The CDR3 runs to 16 residues. The germline V gene encodes CDR1 SGHTA and CDR2 FQGNSA. In nucleotides, the CDR3 is TGTGCCAGCAGCTTAGAGGGTACAGGAATGAACACTGAAGCTTTCTTT. Translated, it gives CASSLEGTGMNTEAFF.

The chain has TRBV20-1 and TRBJ2-1; D is possibly TRBD2 (6 bases). Germline assignment: CDR1 DFQATT and CDR2 SNEGSKA (reference sequence). CDR3 length: 14 residues. V lost 5 bases to trimming and J lost 0 bases, with 11 bases between them. The CDR3 loop is CSAWDLGSYNEQFF. The CDR3 DNA reads TGCAGTGCTTGGGACTTGGGCTCCTACAATGAGCAGTTCTTC.

This clonotype showed up many times. The chain couples TRBV3-1 to TRBJ2-3, with TRBD2 identical over 9 bases. The CDR3 has 17 amino acids. The germline V gene has CDR1 LGHDT and CDR2 YNNKEL (reference sequence). The J segment lost 3 bases and the V segment lost 4 bases, leaving 11 bases of the junction unmatched. The CDR3 DNA sequence: TGTGCCAGCAGCCGGTCTAGCGGGGTGTGGGGAACAGATACGCAGTATTTT. This translates into CASSRSSGVWGTDTQYF.

CDR3 bases: TGCGCCAGCAGCCACCAGGCGGGAGGCACCGGGGAGCTGTTTTTT. It specifies CASSHQAGGTGELFF. This chain uses TRBV4-1 with TRBJ2-2, with 8 bases identical to TRBD2. CDR3 length: 15 amino acids. The junction had 4 bases not matched to a gene; V was cut back by 3 bases and J by 4 bases. Germline CDR1 and CDR2: MGHRA and YSYEKL.

There are many counts of this clonotype. The chain recombines TRBV28 with TRBJ1-5; possibly TRBD1 for D (5 bases). The CDR3 is 15 residues long. From germline, CDR1 is MDHEN and CDR2 SYDVKM. The V and J ends lost 6 bases and 2 bases respectively, with 14 bases between them. This chain's CDR3 is CASSDGGGRNQPQHF. As DNA, the CDR3 is TGTGCCAGCAGCGATGGGGGAGGGCGCAATCAGCCCCAGCATTTT. The full variable domain, completed using reference TRBV28 and TRBJ1-5, is DVKVTQSSRYLVKRTGEKVFLECVQDMDHENMFWYRQDPGLGLRLIYFSYDVKMKEKGDIPEGYSVSREKKERFSLILESASTNQTSMYLCASSDGGGRNQPQHFGDGTRLSIL.

V usage is TRBV7-9 and J usage is TRBJ2-7, with TRBD1 matching over 8 bases. Unmatched junction bases numbered 7, after V lost 1 base and J lost 5 bases. Germline V gene sequence: CDR1 SEHNR, CDR2 FQNEAQ (reference sequence). There are 15 residues in the CDR3. The CDR3 protein is CASSLEGQGRDEQYF. Here the CDR3 DNA reads TGTGCCAGCAGCTTAGAAGGACAGGGTCGCGACGAGCAGTACTTC. Looking up the rest from reference TRBV7-9 and TRBJ2-7 gives the full variable domain: DTGVSQNPRHKITKRGQNVTFRCDPISEHNRLYWYRQTLGQGPEFLTYFQNEAQLEKSRLLSDRFSAERPKGSFSTLEIQRTEQGDSAMYLCASSLEGQGRDEQYFGPGTRLTVT.

This clonotype was counted ten times or more. The chain is built from TRBV7-2 and TRBJ2-7, with D unclear. The length of the CDR3 is 12 residues. Trimming removed 6 bases at V and 2 bases at J, with 8 bases between. The germline V gene has CDR1 SGHTA and CDR2 FQGNSA. CDR3 bases: TGTGCCAGCAGTTTGGCCACCTACGAGCAGTACTTC. This encodes CASSLATYEQYF.

In this sample, this clonotype turned up many times. V usage is TRBV28 and J usage is TRBJ2-7, with D unresolved. The CDR3 extends over 14 amino acids. V was trimmed by 6 bases and J by 6 bases, leaving 18 bases between them. Germline loops: CDR1 MDHEN, CDR2 SYDVKM. The CDR3 region has the DNA TGTGCCAGCAGCTCGGTTCAACTGGTCGGCGAGCAGTACTTC. Translating it yields CASSSVQLVGEQYF.

This clonotype was found a few times. This chain connects TRBV11-2 to TRBJ1-2; a weak D match, TRBD1 (5 bases). The CDR3 is 14 amino acids. The germline V and J ends were trimmed by 1 base and 8 bases, with 14 bases remaining between them. Germline V gene lookup returns CDR1 SGHAT and CDR2 FQNNGV. The CDR3 nucleotides are TGTGCCAGCAGCTTAGGCGGAGGGGCACGGGGCTACACCTTC. This gives the protein CASSLGGGARGYTF.

This clonotype appeared a few times. The chain employs TRBV15 and TRBJ2-2, with D unresolved. CDR1 is LNHNV, CDR2 YYDKDF, per germline (reference sequence). V shed 0 bases and J shed 1 base, with 3 bases lying between them. This CDR3 is built from 14 residues. The CDR3 sequence is CATSRDRNTGELFF. Written as DNA, the CDR3 is TGTGCCACCAGCAGAGACAGGAACACCGGGGAGCTGTTTTTT.

This clonotype was counted only a few times. The J gene is TRBJ1-6, the V gene TRBV7-9; no clear D gene. CDR1 is SEHNR, CDR2 FQNEAQ, per germline (reference sequence). The V gene lost 2 bases and the J gene lost 5 bases, with 10 bases spanning the gap. CDR3 length: 15 residues. CDR3 amino acids: CASSLYEPNNSPLHF. CDR3 nucleotide sequence: TGTGCCAGCAGCTTATACGAACCGAATAATTCACCCCTCCACTTT.

The gene calls are TRBV29-1 and TRBJ1-2; D gene unclear. With 0 bases removed from V and 9 bases from J, the gap between germline ends came to 11 bases. Germline CDR1 and CDR2: SQVTM and ANQGSEA. The CDR3 sequence is 12 residues long. The CDR3: CSVEDQRVRYTF. Here the CDR3 DNA reads TGCAGCGTTGAAGATCAGAGGGTACGCTACACCTTC.

This clonotype appeared many times. The chain has TRBV2 and TRBJ2-1; D remains ambiguous. Germline CDR1 is SNHLY and CDR2 is FYNNEI. The CDR3 is made up of 14 amino acids. The V end lost 7 bases, the J end lost 5 bases, and 15 bases lay between the germline ends. CDR3 loop: CASKPPGRDNEQFF. CDR3 DNA: TGTGCCAGCAAACCCCCTGGTCGGGACAATGAGCAGTTCTTC.

This clonotype was recorded many times. Mismatch with germline at one junction end may stem from a read error. The chain carries TRBV6-2 or TRBV6-3 and TRBJ1-1; tentative D call: TRBD1 (5 bases). This CDR3 is 14 amino acids long. Germline values: CDR1 MNHEY, CDR2 SVGEGT. CDR3 DNA: TGTGCCAGCAGTAACTCTGACAGGAACACTGAAGCTTTCTTT. Translating it yields CASSNSDRNTEAFF.

This sequence joins TRBV5-1 and TRBJ2-3; 8 positions agree with TRBD2. V lost 3 bases to trimming and J lost 1 base; unmatched junction nucleotides: 10. Germline CDR1 SGHRS, CDR2 YFSETQ. CDR3 length: 17 amino acids. CDR3 sequence: CASSSRAGVDGTDTQYF. The CDR3 nucleotides are TGCGCCAGCAGCTCCCGAGCGGGAGTGGACGGCACAGATACGCAGTATTTT.

This clonotype was picked up many times. This chain uses TRBV2 with TRBJ2-3, with 7 bases that match TRBD2. The V gene end was trimmed by 6 bases and the J gene end by 2 bases; junction bases not matched to a gene: 8. The germline V gene encodes CDR1 SNHLY and CDR2 FYNNEI. The CDR3 has 15 residues. The CDR3 DNA is TGTGCCAGCAGACCGCTAGCGGCAAACACAGATACGCAGTATTTT. Translated: CASRPLAANTDTQYF.

Many counts were recorded for this clonotype. The CDR3 spells CASSPAGGVGQPQHF. The CDR3 DNA reads TGTGCCAGCAGTCCCGCAGGGGGCGTCGGACAGCCCCAGCATTTT. The gene calls are TRBV6-1 and TRBJ1-5; 8 bases match TRBD1. Looked up from germline, CDR1 is MNHNS and CDR2 is SASEGT. The V segment lost 5 bases and the J segment 7 bases; nucleotides outside the gene matches: 10. The CDR3 runs to 15 residues.

This chain connects TRBV27 to TRBJ2-7; TRBD1 is a possible D gene (5 bases). Trimming took off 5 bases at V and 5 bases at J, with 19 bases between the two ends. CDR1 and CDR2 (germline): MNHEY, SMNVEV (reference sequence). The CDR3 runs 15 residues. The CDR3 nucleotides are TGTGCCAGCAGTACCGTTGGGGCCCGGTGGGACGAGCAGTACTTC. It encodes CASSTVGARWDEQYF.

The chain links TRBV5-1 to TRBJ2-1; TRBD2 matches at 11 bases. The ends lost 5 bases at V and 6 bases at J; junction bases unmatched: 7. The CDR3 is 15 residues long. Germline V CDR1 and CDR2: SGHRS, YFSETQ. CDR3 DNA: TGCGCCAGCAGTTATAGCGGGAGGGGAGGCAATGAGCAGTTCTTC. Residues: CASSYSGRGGNEQFF. The full variable domain, rest sourced from reference TRBV5-1 and TRBJ2-1, is KAGVTQTPRYLIKTRGQQVTLSCSPISGHRSVSWYQQTPGQGLQFLFEYFSETQRNKGNFPGRFSGRQFSNSRSEMNVSTLELGDSALYLCASSYSGRGGNEQFFGPGTRLTVL.

This clonotype was detected a few times. The chain joins TRBV30 to TRBJ2-3; TRBD2 aligns across 12 bases. The germline CDR1 and CDR2 sequences are GTSNPN and SVGIG (reference sequence). With 4 bases clipped from V and 2 bases from J, the junction kept 10 bases outside the gene matches. This CDR3 is 17 amino acids long. The CDR3 DNA reads as TGTGCCTGGACCGGTGGTAGGACTAGCGGGACCACAGATACGCAGTATTTT. This translates into CAWTGGRTSGTTDTQYF.

This clonotype was observed many times. This chain joins TRBV28 and TRBJ2-7; 7 bases are a match to TRBD1. The V and J ends lost 6 bases and 6 bases, in that order; junction bases with no gene match: 14. Germline CDR1 is MDHEN and CDR2 is SYDVKM. The CDR3 loop spans 15 amino acids. CDR3 loop: CASSKTGTERSEQYF. CDR3 bases: TGTGCCAGCAGCAAGACAGGGACGGAACGTAGCGAGCAGTACTTC.

This chain links TRBV7-9 with TRBJ2-1, with 15 bases aligning to TRBD2. Germline V gives CDR1 SEHNR, CDR2 FQNEAQ (reference sequence). The CDR3 extends over 16 amino acids. V shed 8 bases and J 5 bases; nucleotides not matched to a gene: 7. The CDR3 DNA follows: TGTGCCAGCGCGGGACTAGCGGGAGGATCGGACAATGAGCAGTTCTTC. The encoded protein is CASAGLAGGSDNEQFF. The variable domain in full, with the rest retrieved from reference TRBV7-9 and TRBJ2-1, is DTGVSQNPRHKITKRGQNVTFRCDPISEHNRLYWYRQTLGQGPEFLTYFQNEAQLEKSRLLSDRFSAERPKGSFSTLEIQRTEQGDSAMYLCASAGLAGGSDNEQFFGPGTRLTVL.

This clonotype was counted only a few times. The V and J genes are TRBV20-1 and TRBJ2-1; D remains ambiguous. Judging by the DNA end, TRBJ2-7 fits better; the J call may be wrong. There are 15 residues in the CDR3. Germline values: CDR1 DFQATT, CDR2 SNEGSKA (reference sequence). As DNA, the CDR3 is TGCAGTGCTAGAGCCCTCGGATCTTCCTACAATGAGCAGTACTTC. Translation gives CSARALGSSYNEQYF.

Regarding this clonotype: An end of the junction does not agree with germline; a read error may underlie this. V and J are TRBV5-6 and TRBJ2-1; D not certain. Germline CDR1 reads SGHDT; CDR2 reads YYEEEE. CDR3 length: 13 amino acids. CDR3 DNA: TGTGTCAGCGTGTCCCGTGGCTACAATGAGCAGTTCTTC. This translates into CVSVSRGYNEQFF.

Only a few counts were recorded for this clonotype. This chain connects TRBV7-9 to TRBJ2-6; 9 positions agree with TRBD1. The CDR3 runs 17 residues. With V trimmed by 3 bases and J by 3 bases, 6 bases remained unmatched. Germline CDR1 and CDR2: SEHNR and FQNEAQ (reference sequence). The CDR3: CASSFRDRADGANVLTF. CDR3 nucleotides: TGTGCCAGCAGCTTCCGGGACAGGGCGGATGGGGCCAACGTCCTGACTTTC. Complete variable domain (other parts from reference TRBV7-9 and TRBJ2-6): DTGVSQNPRHKITKRGQNVTFRCDPISEHNRLYWYRQTLGQGPEFLTYFQNEAQLEKSRLLSDRFSAERPKGSFSTLEIQRTEQGDSAMYLCASSFRDRADGANVLTFGAGSRLTVL.

This clonotype was counted at least ten times. V usage is TRBV13 and J usage is TRBJ2-7; 10 bases are shared with TRBD2. The CDR3 loop spans 15 amino acids. Per germline, CDR1 PRHDT and CDR2 FYEKMQ (reference sequence). V shed 3 bases and J 6 bases; nucleotides not matched to a gene: 8. This CDR3 is CASSFREREGREQYF. CDR3 coding DNA: TGTGCCAGCAGCTTTAGGGAGCGGGAGGGCCGCGAGCAGTACTTC.